Described below is a single T cell receptor (beta chain) sequence and its context. Its binding antigen is unknown. Base qualities are missing; no much larger clone stands one base away. The time point label for this specimen denotes: baseline before first vaccination. The vaccinee samples were drawn from two UK trials, COV001 and COV002, one of which was a single-blind randomized controlled phase 2/3 trial testing AZD1222 (ChAdOx1 nCoV-19) in healthy adults. For TCRbeta chain sequencing, PBMC samples from trial participants were taken at day 0 and at day 28 after the second dose. This entry comes from a study of T cell responses to AZD1222 COVID-19 vaccine (dated by TCRdb to the early 2020s). About the investigation overall: Because spike-specific TCR depth and breadth did not differ between the two schedules, AZD1222 recipients who got a second dose at roughly 4 weeks were pooled with those who got a second dose at roughly 12 weeks. A total of over 230 trial participants underwent TCR sequencing, of whom around 200 received two doses of AZD1222 and some 25 received two doses of the MenACWY control vaccine. Enrollment into the trials was organized by age into subgroups of 18-55, 56-69 and 70-plus years, and those subgroups contained about 160, 30 and 59 TCR-sequenced participants, respectively. Overall study results and their limits: Epitopes outside the regions mutated in the B.1.351 and B.1.1.7 variants were reportedly recognized by nearly half of the unique spike-specific TCRs. Participants were mostly white British, with more females than males. The authors suggested clonal diversity may have been underestimated. Vaccine-associated CD4 TCRs spanned the whole spike protein, with dominant responses in regions 160-218 and 743-854. Spike-specific TCR breadth and depth rose significantly after two AZD1222 doses compared with day 0 and with MenACWY recipients. Conclusions about previously exposed vaccinees are limited, since just five or six AZD1222 recipients were seropositive for SARS-CoV-2 at baseline. Because no day 14 peak-response samples were available, the repertoires could be characterized only after the peak T cell response. The 56-69-year group was small, and its depth increase did not reach significance, likely because of low power.

Inclusive of the bounding cysteine and phenylalanine, the CDR3 is 17 residues long. The kept DNA is CDR3 alone, 51 bases in frame from the first base. CDR1 and CDR2 (SGHTA, FQGTGA) derive from the germline V gene. V is pared back by 5 bases and J by 2 bases, with 19 bases lying between the germline termini. The CDR3 regions of human TCRbeta chains were analyzed by immunosequencing. The original methods were these. TCRs in the repertoires were matched against a reference library of SARS-CoV-2-specific TCRs that had been generated with the MIRA antigen-specificity platform. Breadth was defined as the fraction of unique TCRs that were SARS-CoV-2-associated. Depth was defined as the fraction of total T cells that were SARS-CoV-2-associated. Using the MIRA data, every spike-specific TCR was mapped to the spike region that the TCR reacted to and assigned to either a CD4 or a CD8 class. Log10-transformed breadth and depth values were compared by one-way ANOVA with Sidak's multiple comparisons tests. TCRdb provides this immuneACCESS table in a form limited to in-frame rearrangements. Some clones are lacking; in checked studies, under half of them reflect an unresolved V gene, and why the rest are absent is not known. The V and J calls and the clone size are those of that table, but D and trimming were determined from the DNA. A total of 150,000 or so clones appear in this sample, about 89% of them only once. The ten biggest clones cover approximately 1.8% of the sample.

The chain employs TRBV7-3 and TRBJ1-3, and the D gene may be TRBD1, 5 bases matching. The sequence came from an adult in good health. Sequenced material: peripheral blood, taken on day 0 of AZD1222 vaccination. The nucleotide sequence reads TGTGCCAGCAGCGCCTCTACCCCAGGGCTTACTGGAAACACCATATATTTT. It is translated as CASSASTPGLTGNTIYF.